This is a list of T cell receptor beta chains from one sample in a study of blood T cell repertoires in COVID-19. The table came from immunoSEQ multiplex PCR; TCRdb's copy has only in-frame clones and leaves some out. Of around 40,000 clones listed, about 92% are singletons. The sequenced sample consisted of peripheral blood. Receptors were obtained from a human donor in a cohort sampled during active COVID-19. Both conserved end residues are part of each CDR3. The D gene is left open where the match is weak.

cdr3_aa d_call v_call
CASSDYPGHYNEQFF - TRBV6-4
CASSRGQGSYEQYF TRBD1 TRBV27
CASSQDSAAGGYTF - TRBV3-1/TRBV3-2
CASSDLAGGPEGETQYF TRBD2 TRBV6-4
CASSPLPAGGYNEQFF TRBD2 TRBV5-1
CSLKVAGDGYTF - TRBV29-1
CASSFGQGGTGELFF TRBD2 TRBV5-5
CASSLAGGDGEQYF - TRBV7-9
CASSPQRSETQYF - TRBV18
CASSPGLAAYEQYF TRBD2 TRBV18
CASSQVGWTGELFF - TRBV14
CASSLGQGISQFF TRBD1 TRBV5-5
CSASRQGYSPLHF TRBD1 TRBV20-1
CASSPQMFYGYTF - TRBV6-5
CASSMGQDYNEQFF TRBD1 TRBV5-1
CASSPQGMTYEQYF - TRBV18
CASSPKGSPEREKLFF - TRBV7-9
CASSSTGRMEETQYF TRBD1 TRBV28
CASSSSYYEQYF - TRBV7-2
CASSDAGQGYLAKNIQYF TRBD1 TRBV5-6
CASSFSTTYEQYF - TRBV7-9
CASSVAVTSTDTQYF - TRBV9
CASLRDSGTGELFF - TRBV2
CAWKARNTEAFF - TRBV30
CASSQGSGRVDNEQFF TRBD2 TRBV9
CASSWDRTTDTQYF TRBD1 TRBV5-1
CASSLGGTNYGYTF - TRBV27
CASSTDRDTGYTF TRBD1 TRBV19
CASSLPGPNTGELFF - TRBV5-1
CASSSLLGTQYF - TRBV12-3/TRBV12-4
CASAGRPGADTQYF - TRBV5-4
CASSQVPGGGTDTQYF TRBD2 TRBV14
CASSPGGVSYNEQFF TRBD2 TRBV19
CASRSSGTSGETQYF TRBD2 TRBV6-6
CASSRGLTGANVLTF - TRBV11-2
CSVGRGNYGYTF - TRBV29-1
CASQAGGAYEQYF - TRBV12-3/TRBV12-4
CASSLEGAAFF - TRBV7-8
CASRESSGNTIYF - TRBV25-1
CASSPLTGGNSPLHF - TRBV18
CASSYPTLLAGGRKDTGELFF TRBD2 TRBV28
CASRRQGSYEQYF TRBD1 TRBV6-5
CASSFRATQEQYF - TRBV5-6
CASSWESGNTIYF - TRBV4-3
CASSRLAGGPGETQYF TRBD2 TRBV6-6
CASRRTGDYGYTF TRBD1 TRBV25-1
CASSLGTVNNEQFF TRBD1 TRBV5-1
CARSLGRGSEKLFF - TRBV5-3
CASNENYGYTF - TRBV19
CATETGGLGGYTF TRBD1 TRBV6-6
CASSPSETNYGYTF - TRBV18
CASSQDRLLANTGELFF - TRBV4-3
CASSLGGQHNEQFF TRBD1 TRBV7-9
CASSLGFSGGLAAQYF TRBD2 TRBV11-2
CASSLNLQGAEAFF - TRBV11-2
CASSPTRWLARTDTQYF - TRBV14
CATPRKGANTQYF TRBD1 TRBV11-2